The source of this T cell receptor beta chain is a study of T cells after yellow fever vaccination. About this clonotype: Its target is not known. A much more abundant neighbour one base away suggests this may be a read error.

TCRdb redid the calling of the 5' RACE reads with MiXCR, one entry per CDR3 protein. The data contain 150,000 to 200,000 distinct CDR3 sequences, about 11% of them seen just once; the ten biggest clones take up about 38%. Study outcomes and limitations: The bulk population could contribute abundant contaminating clonotypes to FACS-sorted repertoires. Most clones from primary vaccination were detected again post-booster (just under 97% CD4, roughly 90% CD8).

The CDR3 sequence is 12 residues long. V lost 0 bases and J lost 9, with 6 bases in between. Per germline, CDR1 MNHEY and CDR2 SVGAGI. The gene calls are TRBV6-5 and TRBJ2-1; the D is unclear. The source is a man between 18 and 29 years old who received the YFV17D yellow fever vaccine. The specimen was CD8+ T cells sorted from PBMCs, collected 15 days after the yellow fever booster vaccination. CDR3 sequence: CASSYSYGEQFF. The CDR3 coding sequence is TGTGCCAGCAGTTACTCGTACGGTGAGCAGTTCTTC.